The source of this T cell receptor (beta chain) is a study of blood T cell repertoires in COVID-19. Whole-study context: In each case, the material was cDNA or gDNA derived from T cells, B-cell-depleted T cells, or PBMCs.

Method: immunoSEQ multiplex PCR; TCRdb's copy keeps in-frame clones and lacks some. The data show hundreds of thousands of clones, with around 84% seen just once and 6.8% held by the top ten. Clinical histories supplied by participants themselves formed the basis of cohort assignment. Sequenced input: PBMCs or T cells enriched from blood (not recorded which). This clonotype was sampled from a woman aged 40 to 50 who had recovered from COVID-19.

CDR3 nucleotides: TGTGCCAGCAGCAAATTAGCGGGAGGAGGCGATGAGCAGTTCTTC. It is translated as CASSKLAGGGDEQFF. The V gene is TRBV7-8, the J gene TRBJ2-1; 10 bases are shared with TRBD2. This CDR3 is built from 15 residues. V shed 5 bases, J shed 8 bases, and the junction held 9 bases outside the gene matches. Germline CDR1 SGHVS, CDR2 FQNEAQ.